A single sample gave rise to the 32 T cell receptor beta chains below, sequenced in a study of blood T cell repertoires in COVID-19. Clones were read by immunoSEQ multiplex PCR, and TCRdb kept only the in-frame ones, dropping some. Here the sample spans 390,000 or so clones, more than 80% being singletons. Sequences were obtained from peripheral blood. Receptor source: a young woman with COVID-19, enrolled during active disease.

This chain uses TRBV19 with TRBJ2-3; 15 nucleotides agree with TRBD2. V lost 3 bases, J lost 1 base, and 2 bases stayed unmatched. Germline assignment: CDR1 LNHDA and CDR2 SQIVND (reference sequence). CDR3 length: 17 residues. The CDR3 loop is CASSMGLAGGRTDTQYF. For the CDR3, the DNA is TGTGCCAGTAGTATGGGACTAGCGGGGGGCCGCACAGATACGCAGTATTTT.

The V gene is TRBV28, the J gene TRBJ2-5; 7 bases map to TRBD2. Trimming at V came to 2 bases and at J to 6 bases, leaving 15 bases not matched to a gene. The germline V gene has CDR1 MDHEN and CDR2 SYDVKM. This CDR3 is 17 amino acids long. CDR3 DNA sequence: TGTGCCAGCAGTTTAACTTGGTCGGTGGCGGGAGCGAAGACCCAGTACTTC. Protein product: CASSLTWSVAGAKTQYF.

The chain links TRBV5-1 to TRBJ1-1; 9 bases agree with TRBD1. V lost 4 bases to trimming and J lost 3 bases; unmatched junction nucleotides: 7. Germline V lookup: CDR1 SGHRS, CDR2 YFSETQ. This CDR3 has 15 residues. The CDR3 sequence is CASSLIRTGDTEAFF. As DNA, the CDR3 is TGCGCCAGCAGCCTAATCAGGACAGGGGACACTGAAGCTTTCTTT.

The V gene is TRBV6-5, the J gene TRBJ2-5; 8 bases line up with TRBD2. Germline CDR1 reads MNHEY; CDR2 reads SVGAGI. Trimming removed 6 bases from V and 3 bases from J; junction bases left unmatched: 9. The CDR3 totals 15 residues. The CDR3 protein is CASSSAGGGKETQYF. The CDR3 DNA reads as TGTGCCAGCAGCAGTGCCGGGGGGGGGAAAGAGACCCAGTACTTC.

The V call is TRBV2, the J call TRBJ2-7, with 10 positions matching TRBD2. The CDR3 has 15 residues. From germline, CDR1 is SNHLY and CDR2 FYNNEI. With 8 bases clipped from V and 3 bases from J, the junction kept 10 bases outside the gene matches. CDR3 loop: CASFRSGRALYEQYV. CDR3 bases: TGTGCCAGCTTTCGAAGCGGGAGGGCCCTCTACGAGCAGTACGTC.

This chain uses TRBV7-9 with TRBJ1-4, with a possible D match to TRBD1 (5 bases). Trimming removed 1 base from V and 4 bases from J, with 16 bases in between. The CDR3 runs 17 residues. Germline V CDR1 and CDR2: SEHNR, FQNEAQ (reference sequence). The CDR3 sequence is CASSLGTVAGNNEKLFF. The CDR3 DNA reads TGTGCCAGCAGCTTAGGGACGGTGGCAGGGAATAATGAAAAACTGTTTTTT.

A word on this clone: The identical CDR3 is also encoded by other nucleotide sequences in the sample. The CDR3, as DNA: TGTGCCAGCAGCTTGGGTCTAGCCGGTAGCACAGATACGCAGTATTTT. Translating it yields CASSLGLAGSTDTQYF. This chain links TRBV5-8 with TRBJ2-3; a weak D match, TRBD2 (5 bases). V lost 0 bases and J lost 0, with 11 bases in between. This CDR3 is built from 16 residues. Per the germline V gene, CDR1 is SGHTS and CDR2 is YDEGEE.

This rearrangement joins TRBV19 to TRBJ1-1, with D uncertain. Germline V gives CDR1 LNHDA, CDR2 SQIVND (reference sequence). The germline V and J ends were trimmed by 3 bases and 3 bases, with 14 bases remaining between them. The CDR3 runs to 15 residues. The CDR3 here is CASSMARRVDTEAFF. Here the CDR3 DNA reads TGTGCCAGTAGTATGGCCCGGCGGGTGGACACTGAAGCTTTCTTT.

The rearrangement joins TRBV9 to TRBJ2-4; D might be TRBD1 (6 bases). Germline V gives CDR1 SGDLS, CDR2 YYNGEE. Trimming took 3 bases from V and 0 from J, leaving 19 bases between them. The CDR3 totals 18 residues. CDR3 loop: CASSEFGQGPLAKNIQYF. The CDR3 DNA is TGTGCCAGCAGCGAATTCGGCCAGGGGCCCTTAGCCAAAAACATTCAGTACTTC.

The gene calls are TRBV29-1 and TRBJ1-1; 9 bases agree with TRBD1. Germline CDR1 and CDR2: SQVTM and ANQGSEA. After removal of 6 bases from V and 2 bases from J, the junction contained 4 bases not matched to a gene. The CDR3 totals 13 residues. The CDR3, as DNA: TGCAGCGTGGGGACAGGGCTAAACACTGAAGCTTTCTTT. This encodes CSVGTGLNTEAFF.

The chain employs TRBV7-2 and TRBJ2-7, with TRBD2 as a possible D gene (6 bases). V gave up 5 bases and J gave up 3 bases, with 17 bases separating them. Germline CDR1 is SGHTA and CDR2 is FQGNSA. The CDR3 runs 15 residues. Here the CDR3 reads CASSLSPGEVYEQYF. The CDR3 DNA reads TGTGCCAGCAGCCTCTCTCCGGGGGAGGTCTACGAGCAGTACTTC.

This sequence joins TRBV7-9 and TRBJ2-3, with 10 bases matching TRBD2. With V trimmed by 5 bases and J by 7 bases, 18 bases remained unmatched. This CDR3 has 18 amino acids. Germline values: CDR1 SEHNR, CDR2 FQNEAQ (reference sequence). CDR3 bases: TGTGCCAGCAGCCCGGGGGGAGCGGGAGGGCCTCGGGCAAATACGCAGTATTTT. This translates into CASSPGGAGGPRANTQYF.

V and J are TRBV2 and TRBJ1-3; a possible D gene is TRBD1 (5 bases). There are 14 residues in the CDR3. Trimming left V 7 bases short and J 0 bases short, with 10 bases between. CDR1 is SNHLY and CDR2 is FYNNEI in the germline V gene. CDR3 sequence: CASKDTYSGNTIYF. The CDR3, as DNA: TGTGCCAGCAAGGACACATACTCTGGAAACACCATATATTTT.

This chain connects TRBV21-1 to TRBJ2-1; the table's D call, TRBD2, has no DNA check behind it. TRBV21-1 is labeled a pseudogene. The CDR3 contains 17 residues. CDR3 nucleotides: TGTGCCAGCAGCCCCCCCGGAAAGCGGACCTCCTACAATGAGCAGTTCTTC. It encodes CASSPPGKRTSYNEQFF.

V and J are TRBV7-6 and TRBJ1-3; 7 nucleotides match TRBD1. This CDR3 has 15 amino acids. V trimming: 3 bases; J trimming: 2 bases; junction bases outside the gene matches: 4. Looked up from germline, CDR1 is SGHVS and CDR2 is FNYEAQ. This chain's CDR3 is CASSLGQPAGNTIYF. CDR3 DNA sequence: TGTGCCAGCAGCTTGGGACAGCCAGCTGGAAACACCATATATTTT. The full variable domain, completed using reference TRBV7-6 and TRBJ1-3, is GAGVSQSPRYKVTKRGQDVALRCDPISGHVSLYWYRQALGQGPEFLTYFNYEAQQDKSGLPNDRFSAERPEGSISTLTIQRTEQRDSAMYRCASSLGQPAGNTIYFGEGSWLTVV.

The gene calls are TRBV2 and TRBJ1-6; D might be TRBD1 (6 bases). V was clipped by 7 bases and J by 9 bases, with 25 bases between them. CDR1 is SNHLY and CDR2 is FYNNEI in the germline V gene. This CDR3 is 17 amino acids long. The CDR3 sequence is CASTPWREGRGRSPLHF. The CDR3 region has the DNA TGTGCCAGCACGCCTTGGAGGGAGGGCAGGGGACGTTCACCCCTCCACTTT. The full variable domain, with the rest looked up from reference TRBV2 and TRBJ1-6, is EPEVTQTPSHQVTQMGQEVILRCVPISNHLYFYWYRQILGQKVEFLVSFYNNEISEKSEIFDDQFSVERPDGSNFTLKIRSTKLEDSAMYFCASTPWREGRGRSPLHFGNGTRLTVT.

This sequence joins TRBV7-2 and TRBJ2-7; 12 positions match TRBD2. Germline V gives CDR1 SGHTA, CDR2 FQGNSA. The CDR3 covers 15 residues. V shed 5 bases, J shed 2 bases, and the junction held 4 bases outside the gene matches. CDR3 region: CASSPSGGVTYEQYV. The CDR3 DNA sequence: TGTGCCAGCAGCCCTAGCGGGGGGGTTACCTACGAGCAGTACGTC.

The chain recombines TRBV7-9 with TRBJ1-2; TRBD1 matches 9 bases. After removal of 0 bases from V and 4 bases from J, the junction contained 9 bases not matched to a gene. The germline V gene encodes CDR1 SEHNR and CDR2 FQNEAQ (reference sequence). The CDR3 loop spans 17 amino acids. The CDR3 DNA reads TGTGCCAGCAGCTTAGCGGGAGGGACAGGGCGGACCTATGGCTACACCTTC. It translates to CASSLAGGTGRTYGYTF.

The chain employs TRBV24-1 and TRBJ1-2; 7 nucleotides match TRBD1. Germline V CDR1 and CDR2: KGHDR, SFDVKD. V lost 5 bases, J lost 3 bases, and 5 bases stayed unmatched. The CDR3 covers 14 residues. CDR3 DNA: TGTGCCACCAGTGGTGGAGGGACAGACTATGGCTACACCTTC. This translates into CATSGGGTDYGYTF.

A single count supports this clone. The rearrangement links TRBV28 to TRBJ1-5, with D possibly matching TRBD1 (6 bases). CDR3 length: 17 amino acids. Trimming took 6 bases from V and 3 from J, leaving 21 bases between them. Germline V gene sequence: CDR1 MDHEN, CDR2 SYDVKM. CDR3 sequence (DNA): TGTGCCAGCAGCTTTATCGTTTCCACAGGGAACAATCAGCCCCAGCATTTT. Amino acids: CASSFIVSTGNNQPQHF. The full variable domain, in which reference TRBV28 and TRBJ1-5 provide the parts outside the CDR3, is DVKVTQSSRYLVKRTGEKVFLECVQDMDHENMFWYRQDPGLGLRLIYFSYDVKMKEKGDIPEGYSVSREKKERFSLILESASTNQTSMYLCASSFIVSTGNNQPQHFGDGTRLSIL.

V is TRBV7-6 and J is TRBJ2-7; D might be TRBD2 (7 bases). CDR3 length equals 14 residues. Trimming left V 0 bases short and J 7 bases short, with 13 bases between. CDR1 is SGHVS, CDR2 FNYEAQ, per germline. CDR3 residues: CASSLAGGLGEQYF. The CDR3 nucleotides read TGTGCCAGCAGCTTAGCGGGGGGGCTCGGGGAGCAGTACTTC.

Written as DNA, the CDR3 is TGTGCCAGCAGCCAAAGCCGAGAGACCCAGTACTTC. It specifies CASSQSRETQYF. The chain combines TRBV7-8 with TRBJ2-5; D call uncertain. Between the trimmed V and J ends, which lost 5 bases and 4 bases, there was a span of 8 bases. The CDR3 covers 12 residues. Germline lookup yields CDR1 SGHVS and CDR2 FQNEAQ.

The V call is TRBV27, the J call TRBJ2-1; a possible D gene is TRBD2 (6 bases). The germline gives CDR1 MNHEY, CDR2 SMNVEV (reference sequence). Trimming took off 5 bases at V and 6 bases at J, with 14 bases between the two ends. This CDR3 spans 14 amino acids. The CDR3 nucleotides read TGTGCCAGCAGTCCTGGACGGGGGATCAATGAGCAGTTCTTC. Its protein product is CASSPGRGINEQFF.

V and J are TRBV19 and TRBJ1-2, with 7 bases lining up with TRBD1. After removal of 7 bases from V and 5 bases from J, the junction contained 16 bases not matched to a gene. Germline-derived CDR1 and CDR2 are LNHDA and SQIVND (reference sequence). The CDR3 has 16 residues. The CDR3 sequence is CASTRGFGQEPYGYTF. Here the CDR3 DNA reads TGTGCCAGTACTCGGGGGTTTGGACAGGAGCCTTATGGCTACACCTTC. Variable domain in full (rest from reference TRBV19 and TRBJ1-2): DGGITQSPKYLFRKEGQNVTLSCEQNLNHDAMYWYRQDPGQGLRLIYYSQIVNDFQKGDIAEGYSVSREKKESFPLTVTSAQKNPTAFYLCASTRGFGQEPYGYTFGSGTRLTVV.

This clone was observed a single time. J is TRBJ2-4 and V is TRBV5-1, with 7 nucleotides matching TRBD1. Per the germline V gene, CDR1 is SGHRS and CDR2 is YFSETQ. Trimming took 6 bases from V and 7 from J; bases not matched to a gene: 10. The CDR3 spans 14 residues. As DNA, the CDR3 is TGCGCCAGCACCCTACAGGGGAATGACAACATTCAGTACTTC. Translating gives CASTLQGNDNIQYF.

The CDR3 sequence: CASSRDRAHEQFF. The CDR3 region has the DNA TGTGCCAGCAGCCGGGACAGGGCCCATGAGCAGTTCTTC. V usage is TRBV7-2 and J usage is TRBJ2-1; 9 positions match TRBD1. CDR3 length equals 13 residues. The V gene end was trimmed by 5 bases and the J gene end by 8 bases; junction bases not matched to a gene: 4. Germline-derived CDR1 and CDR2 are SGHTA and FQGNSA.

As regards this clone: A read error may account for a junction end that differs from germline. The genes are TRBV4-1 and TRBJ2-2, with TRBD2 matching 14 bases. The CDR3 consists of 17 residues. CDR1 is MGHRA, CDR2 YSYEKL, per germline. The CDR3 reads CASRQGLAGGNTGELFF. The DNA for the CDR3 is TGCGCCAGCAGGCAAGGACTAGCGGGAGGGAACACCGGGGAGCTGTTTTTT.

This rearrangement joins TRBV6-4 to TRBJ2-2; 7 nucleotides match TRBD1. V lost 8 bases to trimming and J lost 5 bases; unmatched junction nucleotides: 5. This CDR3 region has 13 residues. Germline assignment: CDR1 MRHNA and CDR2 SNTAGT. This chain's CDR3 is CASSGGWTGELFF. The CDR3 DNA follows: TGTGCCAGCTCAGGGGGTTGGACCGGGGAGCTGTTTTTT.

The chain employs TRBV18 and TRBJ1-1; unclear D gene. Trimming removed 2 bases from V and 1 base from J, with 17 bases in between. The CDR3 contains 17 residues. CDR1 KGHSH and CDR2 LQKENI come from the germline V gene. CDR3 sequence (DNA): TGTGCCAGCTCACCAGCCAGGCTGATGGGTCGGAACACTGAAGCTTTCTTT. Its translation: CASSPARLMGRNTEAFF.

J is TRBJ1-1 and V is TRBV6-5; TRBD1 agrees at 7 bases. Losses at the gene ends were 6 bases for V and 2 bases for J; bases not matched to a gene: 6. The CDR3 runs to 14 residues. Germline V CDR1 and CDR2: MNHEY, SVGAGI. The CDR3: CASSLTGFNTEAFF. CDR3 coding DNA: TGTGCCAGCAGCCTGACAGGGTTTAACACTGAAGCTTTCTTT.

The rearrangement joins TRBV7-9 to TRBJ1-1, with D possibly being TRBD1 (5 bases). CDR1 is SEHNR and CDR2 is FQNEAQ in the germline V gene (reference sequence). The CDR3 is made up of 15 amino acids. The V gene lost 1 base and the J gene lost 1 base, with 10 bases spanning the gap. The CDR3, as DNA: TGTGCCAGCAGCTTAGTGGGGGGTCCGAACACTGAAGCTTTCTTT. It specifies CASSLVGGPNTEAFF.

This chain connects TRBV3-1 (or the pseudogene TRBV3-2) to TRBJ1-2; 9 bases align to TRBD1. Trimming cost V 1 base and J 1 base; bases outside gene matches: 4. The CDR3 covers 16 residues. CDR1 is LGHDT, CDR2 YNNKEL, per germline (reference sequence). CDR3 sequence reads: CASSQGGTGFNYGYTF. The CDR3 nucleotides read TGTGCCAGCAGCCAAGGCGGGACAGGGTTTAACTATGGCTACACCTTC.